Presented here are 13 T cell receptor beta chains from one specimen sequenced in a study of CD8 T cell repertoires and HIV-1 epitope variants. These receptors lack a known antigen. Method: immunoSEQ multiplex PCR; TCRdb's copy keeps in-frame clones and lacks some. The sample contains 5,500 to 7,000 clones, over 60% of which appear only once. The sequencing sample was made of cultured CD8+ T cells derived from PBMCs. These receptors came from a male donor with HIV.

DNA of the CDR3: TGTGCCAGCAGTCCCCTAAGTTACAATGAGCAGTTCTTC. Translated, it gives CASSPLSYNEQFF. This chain connects TRBV27 to TRBJ2-1; D ambiguous. V gave up 5 bases and J gave up 4 bases, with 9 bases separating them. This CDR3 has 13 amino acids. CDR1 is MNHEY and CDR2 is SMNVEV in the germline V gene (reference sequence).

The CDR3 DNA reads TGTGCCAGCAGCTTGGATAGGGGACAGGCGAACACTGAAGCTTTCTTT. Encoded protein: CASSLDRGQANTEAFF. This chain joins TRBV5-4 and TRBJ1-1; 8 positions agree with TRBD1. The germline V gene has CDR1 SGHNT and CDR2 YYREEE (reference sequence). This CDR3 comprises 16 residues. Unmatched junction bases numbered 5, after V lost 0 bases and J lost 1 base.

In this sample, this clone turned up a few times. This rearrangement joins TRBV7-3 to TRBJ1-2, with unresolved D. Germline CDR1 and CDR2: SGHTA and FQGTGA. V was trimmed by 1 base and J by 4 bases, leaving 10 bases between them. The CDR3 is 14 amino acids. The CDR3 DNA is TGTGCCAGCAGCTTAAGCGAAAACAGCTATGGCTACACCTTC. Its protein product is CASSLSENSYGYTF.

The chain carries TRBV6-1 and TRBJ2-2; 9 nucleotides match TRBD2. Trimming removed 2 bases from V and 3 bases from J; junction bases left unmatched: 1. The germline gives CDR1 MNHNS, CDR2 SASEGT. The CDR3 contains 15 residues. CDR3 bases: TGTGCCAGCAGTGAAAGGACTAGCGACACCGGGGAGCTGTTTTTT. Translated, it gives CASSERTSDTGELFF.

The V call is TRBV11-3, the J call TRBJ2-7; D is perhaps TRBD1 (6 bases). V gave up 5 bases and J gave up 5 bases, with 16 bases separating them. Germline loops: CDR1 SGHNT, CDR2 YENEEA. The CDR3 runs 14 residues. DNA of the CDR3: TGTGCCAGCAGCCCTACGACAGGCGGCCACGAGCAGTACTTC. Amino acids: CASSPTTGGHEQYF.

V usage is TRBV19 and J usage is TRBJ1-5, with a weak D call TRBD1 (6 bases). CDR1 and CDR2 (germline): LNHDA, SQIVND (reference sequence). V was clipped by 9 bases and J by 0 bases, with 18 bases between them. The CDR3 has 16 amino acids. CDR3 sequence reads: CASEWGGSYSNQPQHF. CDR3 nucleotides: TGTGCCAGCGAATGGGGGGGCTCCTATAGCAATCAGCCCCAGCATTTT.

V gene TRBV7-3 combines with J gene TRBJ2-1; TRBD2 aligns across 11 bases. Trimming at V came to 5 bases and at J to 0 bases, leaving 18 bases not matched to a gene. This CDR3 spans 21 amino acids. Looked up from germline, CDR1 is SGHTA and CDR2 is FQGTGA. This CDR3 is CASSHPLAGGGATSSYNEQFF. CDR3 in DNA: TGTGCCAGCAGCCACCCGCTAGCGGGGGGAGGGGCCACCAGCTCCTACAATGAGCAGTTCTTC.

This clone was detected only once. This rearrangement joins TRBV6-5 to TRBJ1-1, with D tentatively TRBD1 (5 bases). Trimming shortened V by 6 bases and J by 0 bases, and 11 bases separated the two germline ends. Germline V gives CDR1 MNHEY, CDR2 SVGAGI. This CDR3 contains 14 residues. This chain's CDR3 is CASRPTAMNTEAFF. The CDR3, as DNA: TGTGCCAGCAGACCGACAGCCATGAACACTGAAGCTTTCTTT.

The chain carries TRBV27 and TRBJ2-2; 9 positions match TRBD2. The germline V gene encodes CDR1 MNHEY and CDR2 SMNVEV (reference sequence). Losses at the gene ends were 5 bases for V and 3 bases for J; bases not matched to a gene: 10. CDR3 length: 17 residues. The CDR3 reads CASSTIAGDWDTGELFF. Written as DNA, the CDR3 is TGTGCCAGCAGTACAATAGCGGGAGATTGGGACACCGGGGAGCTGTTTTTT.

This chain's CDR3 is CASSQGGNTGELFF. The CDR3 DNA follows: TGTGCCAGCAGCCAGGGGGGAAACACCGGGGAGCTGTTTTTT. The V and J genes are TRBV14 and TRBJ2-2; maybe TRBD2 (6 bases). Germline V gives CDR1 SGHDN, CDR2 FVKESK. This CDR3 contains 14 residues. Trimming removed 3 bases at V and 2 bases at J, with 7 bases between. The whole variable domain, remainder taken from reference TRBV14 and TRBJ2-2, is EAGVTQFPSHSVIEKGQTVTLRCDPISGHDNLYWYRRVMGKEIKFLLHFVKESKQDESGMPNNRFLAERTGGTYSTLKVQPAELEDSGVYFCASSQGGNTGELFFGEGSRLTVL.

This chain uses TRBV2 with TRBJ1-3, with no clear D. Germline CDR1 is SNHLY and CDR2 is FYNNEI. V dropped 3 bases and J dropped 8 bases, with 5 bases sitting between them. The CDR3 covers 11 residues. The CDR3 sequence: CASSDSYTIYF. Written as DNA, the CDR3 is TGTGCCAGCAGTGACAGCTACACCATATATTTT.

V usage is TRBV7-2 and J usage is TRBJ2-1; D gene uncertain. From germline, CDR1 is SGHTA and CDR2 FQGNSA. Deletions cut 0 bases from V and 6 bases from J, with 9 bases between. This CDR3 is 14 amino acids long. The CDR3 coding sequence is TGTGCCAGCAGCTTAGCAGGGCCCCCCAATGAGCAGTTCTTC. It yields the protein CASSLAGPPNEQFF.

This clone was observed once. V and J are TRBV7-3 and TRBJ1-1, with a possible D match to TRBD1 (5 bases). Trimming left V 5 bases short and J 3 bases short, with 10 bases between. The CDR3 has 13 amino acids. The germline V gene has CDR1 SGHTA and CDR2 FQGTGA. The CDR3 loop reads CASSQMGDTEAFF. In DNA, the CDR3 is TGTGCCAGCAGCCAAATGGGGGACACTGAAGCTTTCTTT.